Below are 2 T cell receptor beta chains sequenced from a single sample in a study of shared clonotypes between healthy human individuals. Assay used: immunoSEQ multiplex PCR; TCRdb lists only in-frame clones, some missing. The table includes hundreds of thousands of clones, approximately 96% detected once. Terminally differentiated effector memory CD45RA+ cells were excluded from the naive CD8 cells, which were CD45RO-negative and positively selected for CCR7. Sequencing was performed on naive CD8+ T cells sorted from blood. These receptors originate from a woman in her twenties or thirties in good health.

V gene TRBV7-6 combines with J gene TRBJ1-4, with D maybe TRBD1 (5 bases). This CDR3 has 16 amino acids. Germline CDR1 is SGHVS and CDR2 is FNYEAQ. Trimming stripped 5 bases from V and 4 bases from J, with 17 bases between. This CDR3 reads CASSDSTRGNNEKLFF. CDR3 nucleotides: TGTGCCAGCAGCGACTCCACAAGGGGAAATAATGAAAAACTGTTTTTT.

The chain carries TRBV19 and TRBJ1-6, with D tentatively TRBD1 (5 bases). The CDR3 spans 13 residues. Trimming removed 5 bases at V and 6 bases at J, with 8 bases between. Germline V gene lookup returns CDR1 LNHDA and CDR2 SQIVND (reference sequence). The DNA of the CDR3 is TGTGCCAGTAGTCCAGGGAGTAATTCACCCCTCCACTTT. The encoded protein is CASSPGSNSPLHF.